These 16 T cell receptor beta chains share one sample of origin, sequenced in a study of blood T cell repertoires in COVID-19. Sequencing was performed with immunoSEQ multiplex PCR; in TCRdb, only in-frame clones are kept and a portion is missing. Among 130,000 to 150,000 clones listed, approximately 81% were seen once. The sequencing sample was made of peripheral blood. These receptors were taken from a human donor in a cohort sampled during active COVID-19.

This chain uses TRBV4-3 with TRBJ2-7, with 8 bases identical to TRBD1. The CDR3 is 15 residues long. Looked up from germline, CDR1 is LGHNA and CDR2 is YSLEER. The V gene end was trimmed by 3 bases and the J gene end by 2 bases; junction bases not matched to a gene: 6. CDR3 bases: TGCGCCAGCAGCCAGCAGACAGGGGCGACCTACGAGCAGTACTTC. Translated, it gives CASSQQTGATYEQYF.

The CDR3, as DNA: TGTGCCAGCAGCCCTACTAGCTACAATGAGCAGTTCTTC. Amino acid sequence: CASSPTSYNEQFF. The V call is TRBV4-2, the J call TRBJ2-1; a possible D gene is TRBD2 (5 bases). Germline CDR1 and CDR2: LGHNA and YNFKEQ. The length of the CDR3 is 13 residues. The V end was cut by 4 bases, the J end by 3 bases, with 7 bases between.

The rearrangement uses TRBV18 and TRBJ1-1; D is undetermined. The V end was cut by 5 bases, the J end by 3 bases, with 4 bases between. Germline V gene lookup returns CDR1 KGHSH and CDR2 LQKENI. The CDR3 is 11 amino acids. The CDR3 coding sequence is TGTGCCAGCTCAGCGGACACTGAAGCTTTCTTT. As protein: CASSADTEAFF.

The chain recombines TRBV11-1 with TRBJ1-1; D may be TRBD1 (5 bases). Trimming took off 1 base at V and 5 bases at J, with 14 bases between the two ends. The V gene's germline CDR1 is SGHAT and CDR2 FQDESV (reference sequence). The CDR3 runs to 15 residues. The chain's CDR3 is CASSLEEGRWTEAFF. The CDR3, as DNA: TGTGCCAGCAGCTTAGAGGAGGGGCGGTGGACTGAAGCTTTCTTT.

This clone was seen more than once but under ten times. V gene TRBV27 combines with J gene TRBJ1-3; the D is unclear. The ends were cut back, 8 bases at V and 2 bases at J, with 7 bases in the middle. This CDR3 has 12 residues. CDR1 is MNHEY, CDR2 SMNVEV, per germline (reference sequence). CDR3 region: CASRSTGNTIYF. The CDR3 DNA is TGTGCCAGCCGGAGTACTGGAAACACCATATATTTT.

The chain recombines TRBV19 with TRBJ2-3; 9 nucleotides match TRBD2. The CDR3 runs 18 residues. V lost 4 bases to trimming and J lost 0 bases; unmatched junction nucleotides: 11. CDR1 and CDR2 from the germline V gene are LNHDA and SQIVND (reference sequence). This CDR3 reads CASSKHGLASLSTDTQYF. The CDR3 region has the DNA TGTGCCAGTAGTAAACACGGACTAGCGAGCCTTAGCACAGATACGCAGTATTTT.

The rearrangement links TRBV4-1 to TRBJ1-6; 7 bases map to TRBD1. V gave up 0 bases and J gave up 6 bases; unmatched junction bases: 8. Germline lookup yields CDR1 MGHRA and CDR2 YSYEKL. This CDR3 is 17 amino acids long. CDR3 residues: CASSQEREGAFNSPLHF. CDR3 coding DNA: TGCGCCAGCAGCCAAGAACGGGAGGGGGCGTTTAATTCACCCCTCCACTTT.

The CDR3 region is CASSATSGGYNEQFF. CDR3 nucleotide sequence: TGTGCCAGCAGCGCAACTAGCGGGGGTTACAATGAGCAGTTCTTC. J is TRBJ2-1 and V is TRBV5-4; TRBD2 matches 11 bases. Looked up from germline, CDR1 is SGHNT and CDR2 is YYREEE (reference sequence). This CDR3 region has 15 residues. With 4 bases clipped from V and 4 bases from J, the junction kept 4 bases outside the gene matches.

The chain joins TRBV6-5 to TRBJ1-2; no reliable D call. Germline CDR1 is MNHEY and CDR2 is SVGAGI. V shed 6 bases and J shed 0 bases, with 14 bases lying between them. This CDR3 has 15 residues. The DNA for the CDR3 is TGTGCCAGCAGATATCTACAGTCTACTAACTATGGCTACACCTTC. It yields the protein CASRYLQSTNYGYTF.

The table lists this clone with a count of one. The chain recombines TRBV19 with TRBJ1-1; 10 nucleotides align to TRBD1. CDR1 and CDR2 (germline): LNHDA, SQIVND (reference sequence). V gave up 5 bases and J gave up 7 bases; unmatched junction bases: 10. CDR3 size: 15 residues. The CDR3 DNA sequence: TGTGCCAGTAGTTCTCGACAGGGGGCGATTGGTGAAGCTTTCTTT. Encoded protein: CASSSRQGAIGEAFF.

The J gene is TRBJ1-2, the V gene TRBV6-1, with a possible D match to TRBD1 (6 bases). Trimming took 0 bases from V and 4 from J, leaving 9 bases between them. The CDR3 length is 14 residues. Germline values: CDR1 MNHNS, CDR2 SASEGT. The DNA for the CDR3 is TGTGCCAGCAGTGAAGCGGCGGGGGCCTATGGCTACACCTTC. This gives the protein CASSEAAGAYGYTF.

The chain combines TRBV4-1 with TRBJ1-1; 9 nucleotides align to TRBD1. With V trimmed by 4 bases and J by 2 bases, 8 bases remained unmatched. This CDR3 region has 16 residues. Germline V gene data show CDR1 as MGHRA and CDR2 as YSYEKL. The CDR3 loop reads CASSRAGQGFNTEAFF. The CDR3 bases are TGCGCCAGCAGCCGAGCGGGACAGGGCTTTAACACTGAAGCTTTCTTT.

This clone was detected a few times. The V and J genes are TRBV27 and TRBJ2-5; weak D call: TRBD1 (5 bases). Germline CDR1 MNHEY, CDR2 SMNVEV (reference sequence). This CDR3 has 13 residues. V was trimmed by 4 bases and J by 4 bases, leaving 10 bases between them. In DNA, the CDR3 is TGTGCCAGCAGTTGGGGCAGGTCAGAGACCCAGTACTTC. Protein product: CASSWGRSETQYF.

V usage is TRBV28 and J usage is TRBJ2-5; D perhaps matches TRBD1 (6 bases). V lost 1 base, J lost 1 base, and 31 bases lay in between. The CDR3 contains 22 residues. Germline V gene data show CDR1 as MDHEN and CDR2 as SYDVKM. CDR3 sequence: CASSLSEIVAGEKSRSQETQYF. The CDR3 region has the DNA TGTGCCAGCAGTTTATCGGAGATCGTGGCAGGGGAAAAGTCTAGGAGCCAAGAGACCCAGTACTTC.

The chain has TRBV7-2 and TRBJ1-1; tentative D call: TRBD1 (5 bases). CDR3 length: 13 amino acids. Trimming cost V 0 bases and J 10 bases, with 12 bases left between them. Germline CDR1 and CDR2: SGHTA and FQGNSA. The CDR3 nucleotides read TGTGCCAGCAGCTTAGCAGGGGCCGTCCTAGCTTTCTTT. Its translation is CASSLAGAVLAFF.

The rearrangement links TRBV30 to TRBJ2-2, with 7 positions matching TRBD2. The J segment lost 7 bases and the V segment lost 3 bases, leaving 8 bases of the junction unmatched. Germline CDR1 GTSNPN, CDR2 SVGIG (reference sequence). The CDR3 loop spans 14 amino acids. The CDR3, as DNA: TGTGCCTGGAGGGTCGGGGGGAACGTCGGGGAGCTGTTTTTT. Translation gives CAWRVGGNVGELFF.